This is a list of T cell receptor beta chains from one sample in a study of Ad26.COV2.S vaccination and SARS-CoV-2 variants. Produced via immunoSEQ multiplex PCR; TCRdb's table is partial and in-frame only. This table holds hundreds of thousands of clones, 92% found once. The sequencing used peripheral blood, collected in a trial of Ad26.COV2.S vaccine versus placebo. The receptors originated from a person aged 18-65 years who received the Ad26.COV2.S COVID-19 vaccine or a placebo. CDR3s include the opening cysteine and the closing phenylalanine or tryptophan. Fields, in order: CDR3 protein, CDR3 DNA, D gene, J gene, clone size, V gene. D genes are given only for firm matches. Clone size is stated in some rows and not others, as once, few, many or a class when expanded.

CDR3 protein: CASSNRNTEAFF; CDR3 DNA: TGTGCCAGCAGTAACAGGAACACTGAAGCTTTCTTT; D gene: -; J gene: TRBJ1-1; clone size: -; V gene: TRBV28
CDR3 protein: CASSPMRAERSNQPQHF; CDR3 DNA: TGTGCCAGCTCACCAATGAGGGCCGAGAGGAGCAATCAGCCCCAGCATTTT; D gene: -; J gene: TRBJ1-5; clone size: -; V gene: TRBV18
CDR3 protein: CASSPRASGEDTQYF; CDR3 DNA: TGTGCCAGCAGTCCCCGGGCTAGCGGGGAAGATACGCAGTATTTT; D gene: TRBD2; J gene: TRBJ2-3; clone size: -; V gene: TRBV27
CDR3 protein: CASSFWSSYNSPLHF; CDR3 DNA: TGTGCCAGCAGTTTCTGGAGCTCCTATAATTCACCCCTCCACTTT; D gene: -; J gene: TRBJ1-6; clone size: -; V gene: TRBV27
CDR3 protein: CASSPGGAGGPTDTQYF; CDR3 DNA: TGTGCCAGCAGTCCCGGCGGGGCGGGGGGGCCCACAGATACGCAGTATTTT; D gene: TRBD2; J gene: TRBJ2-3; clone size: -; V gene: TRBV28
CDR3 protein: CASSDLGLSGNTIYF; CDR3 DNA: TGTGCCAGCAGCGATCTCGGACTCTCTGGAAACACCATATATTTT; D gene: -; J gene: TRBJ1-3; clone size: once; V gene: TRBV7-9
CDR3 protein: CASSQDGVGFENEQFF; CDR3 DNA: TGCGCCAGCAGCCAAGACGGTGTGGGTTTTGAGAATGAGCAGTTCTTC; D gene: -; J gene: TRBJ2-1; clone size: -; V gene: TRBV4-3
CDR3 protein: CASSYSKSRIYGYTF; CDR3 DNA: TGTGCCAGCAGTTACTCCAAAAGTAGAATCTATGGCTACACCTTC; D gene: -; J gene: TRBJ1-2; clone size: -; V gene: TRBV6-2/TRBV6-3
CDR3 protein: CASSPLGLMEAYEQYF; CDR3 DNA: TGTGCCAGCTCACCATTGGGTTTGATGGAGGCCTACGAGCAGTACTTC; D gene: -; J gene: TRBJ2-7; clone size: -; V gene: TRBV18
CDR3 protein: CASSQNTGGRSYNSPLHF; CDR3 DNA: TGCGCCAGCAGCCAGAATACAGGGGGCCGGTCCTATAATTCACCCCTCCACTTT; D gene: TRBD1; J gene: TRBJ1-6; clone size: -; V gene: TRBV4-1
CDR3 protein: CASSLGQGAGYNSPLHF; CDR3 DNA: TGCGCCAGCAGCTTGGGACAGGGGGCCGGCTATAATTCACCCCTCCACTTT; D gene: TRBD1; J gene: TRBJ1-6; clone size: -; V gene: TRBV5-1
CDR3 protein: CASSDRGRVGYEQYF; CDR3 DNA: TGTGCCAGCAGCGACAGGGGGCGGGTTGGCTACGAGCAGTACTTC; D gene: TRBD1; J gene: TRBJ2-7; clone size: -; V gene: TRBV11-2
CDR3 protein: CASSYIQGEQFF; CDR3 DNA: TGTGCCAGCAGCTATATACAGGGTGAGCAGTTCTTC; D gene: -; J gene: TRBJ2-1; clone size: -; V gene: TRBV6-6
CDR3 protein: CASSYEGGKNIQYF; CDR3 DNA: TGTGCCAGCAGTTACGAGGGGGGGAAAAACATTCAGTACTTC; D gene: -; J gene: TRBJ2-4; clone size: -; V gene: TRBV6-2/TRBV6-3
CDR3 protein: CAWSVGETGNTIYF; CDR3 DNA: TGTGCCTGGAGTGTAGGGGAGACTGGAAACACCATATATTTT; D gene: -; J gene: TRBJ1-3; clone size: once; V gene: TRBV30
CDR3 protein: CASKGTGDNTEAFF; CDR3 DNA: TGTGCCAGCAAGGGGACAGGAGATAACACTGAAGCTTTCTTT; D gene: -; J gene: TRBJ1-1; clone size: -; V gene: TRBV21-1
CDR3 protein: CASSQETGSNQPQHF; CDR3 DNA: TGCGCCAGCAGCCAGGAGACAGGGAGCAATCAGCCCCAGCATTTT; D gene: TRBD1; J gene: TRBJ1-5; clone size: once; V gene: TRBV4-3
CDR3 protein: CASSVYSDPRPYEQYF; CDR3 DNA: TGTGCCAGCAGCGTATATTCCGATCCCCGACCTTACGAGCAGTACTTC; D gene: -; J gene: TRBJ2-7; clone size: -; V gene: TRBV9
CDR3 protein: CASSPSSPDRDTGNTIYF; CDR3 DNA: TGCGCCAGCAGCCCAAGCTCGCCTGACAGGGATACGGGAAACACCATATATTTT; D gene: TRBD1; J gene: TRBJ1-3; clone size: -; V gene: TRBV5-1
CDR3 protein: CASSFNSGGIYEQYF; CDR3 DNA: TGTGCCAGTAGTTTCAATAGCGGGGGGATCTACGAGCAGTACTTC; D gene: TRBD2; J gene: TRBJ2-7; clone size: -; V gene: TRBV19
CDR3 protein: CSASKLAGALDNEQFF; CDR3 DNA: TGCAGTGCTAGTAAACTAGCGGGGGCTTTAGACAATGAGCAGTTCTTC; D gene: TRBD2; J gene: TRBJ2-1; clone size: -; V gene: TRBV20-1
CDR3 protein: CALGGLRTGELFF; CDR3 DNA: TGTGCCCTGGGGGGGCTACGTACCGGGGAGCTGTTTTTT; D gene: -; J gene: TRBJ2-2; clone size: -; V gene: TRBV6-5
CDR3 protein: CASSFGSASLYGYTF; CDR3 DNA: TGTGCCAGCAGCTTCGGATCCGCGTCCTTATATGGCTACACCTTC; D gene: -; J gene: TRBJ1-2; clone size: -; V gene: TRBV5-5
CDR3 protein: CASSILGAAGYTF; CDR3 DNA: TGTGCCAGTAGTATCCTCGGTGCAGCGGGCTACACCTTC; D gene: -; J gene: TRBJ1-2; clone size: -; V gene: TRBV19
CDR3 protein: CASSYRVGQTTLGRQNQPQHF; CDR3 DNA: TGTGCCAGCAGTTACCGGGTCGGACAGACTACCCTCGGACGGCAGAATCAGCCCCAGCATTTT; D gene: -; J gene: TRBJ1-5; clone size: -; V gene: TRBV6-2/TRBV6-3
CDR3 protein: CASRTSGGGIGTRSYNEQFF; CDR3 DNA: TGCGCCAGCAGAACTAGCGGGGGCGGGATTGGGACGAGGTCCTACAATGAGCAGTTCTTC; D gene: TRBD2; J gene: TRBJ2-1; clone size: -; V gene: TRBV5-1
CDR3 protein: CASSRAYNEQFF; CDR3 DNA: TGTGCCAGCAGCCGAGCCTACAATGAGCAGTTCTTC; D gene: -; J gene: TRBJ2-1; clone size: -; V gene: TRBV7-2
CDR3 protein: CASSTSGGGDTQYF; CDR3 DNA: TGTGCCAGCAGCACTAGCGGGGGAGGGGATACGCAGTATTTT; D gene: TRBD2; J gene: TRBJ2-3; clone size: few; V gene: TRBV6-4
CDR3 protein: CASSQATNYGYTF; CDR3 DNA: TGCGCCAGCAGCCAAGCGACTAACTATGGCTACACCTTC; D gene: -; J gene: TRBJ1-2; clone size: -; V gene: TRBV4-3